The rows below give T cell receptor beta chains drawn from one sample of a study of CD8 T cells in ankylosing spondylitis. A single record per CDR3 protein comes from TCRdb applying MiXCR to the 5' RACE reads. The top ten hold about 4% of the sample, which has some 150,000 distinct CDR3 sequences, approximately 10% seen once. The sequenced sample consisted of blood, either unsorted or a sorted T cell fraction (not recorded which). The receptors come from a female donor with ankylosing spondylitis or in good health (not recorded which). Each CDR3 is given without its conserved first and last residue. The order of the fields is CDR3 length, J gene, V gene, CDR3 protein.

>11|TRBJ2-5|TRBV20-1
SVLTSGKETQY
>14|TRBJ2-2|TRBV5-1
ASSPGLAGVTGELF
>13|TRBJ2-2|TRBV5-1
ASSFGIPNTGELF
>12|TRBJ2-7|TRBV28
ASTPWGGSYEQY
>14|TRBJ2-1|TRBV19
ASSIWTARAYNEQF
>12|TRBJ1-1|TRBV5-5
ASSRGQMNTEAF
>13|TRBJ1-4|TRBV5-1
ASSPFAGQGRKLF
>11|TRBJ2-7|TRBV10-3
AISSGVRDEQY
>13|TRBJ2-1|TRBV5-5
ASSPDWTAYNEQF
>13|TRBJ2-3|TRBV7-2
ASSLRGHSTDTQY